The 4 T cell receptor beta chains presented below share a single source sample, sequenced in a study of shared clonotypes between healthy human individuals. TCRdb keeps only in-frame clones here, not all; method: immunoSEQ multiplex PCR. The sample contains approximately 2.3 million clones, 93% of which appear only once. The material sequenced was naive CD4+ T cells from PBMCs. Subset defined: CD45RA+ positively selected. The receptors derive from a man younger than 35 in good health. Some clones in this sample may be carry-over from other donors' samples.

The V and J genes are TRBV4-1 and TRBJ2-7; D remains unclear. V lost 0 bases and J lost 4, with 10 bases in between. Germline V gene data show CDR1 as MGHRA and CDR2 as YSYEKL. The CDR3 extends over 14 amino acids. The CDR3 sequence: CASSQDPGRYEQYF. The CDR3 bases are TGCGCCAGCAGCCAAGATCCTGGCCGTTACGAGCAGTACTTC.

The DNA for the CDR3 is TGTGCCAGCAGCCTCGGTCCGGGACACCCGTGGGATACGCAGTATTTT. It is translated as CASSLGPGHPWDTQYF. This chain connects TRBV7-2 to TRBJ2-3; maybe TRBD1 (6 bases). The length of the CDR3 is 16 residues. V was cut by 5 bases and J by 6 bases, with 21 bases left in between. Germline values: CDR1 SGHTA, CDR2 FQGNSA.

The chain links TRBV9 to TRBJ2-3, with D possibly matching TRBD1 (6 bases). CDR1 and CDR2 (germline): SGDLS, YYNGEE. V gave up 0 bases and J gave up 3 bases, with 20 bases separating them. The CDR3 runs 18 residues. The CDR3 sequence: CASSVAVSPGRGTDTQYF. The CDR3 DNA sequence: TGTGCCAGCAGCGTAGCTGTGTCCCCGGGAAGGGGGACAGATACGCAGTATTTT.

The rearrangement links TRBV10-3 to TRBJ2-7, with no clear D. The CDR3 covers 13 residues. The V gene lost 4 bases and the J gene lost 3 bases, with 10 bases spanning the gap. Germline CDR1 and CDR2: ENHRY and SYGVKD. The DNA for the CDR3 is TGTGCCATCAGTGGCAACACCTTCTACGAGCAGTACTTC. Its protein product is CAISGNTFYEQYF.